This TCR beta chain was retrieved from a study of blood T cell repertoires in COVID-19. Across the whole study: The United States, Italy and Spain supplied acute and convalescent COVID-19 samples. PBMCs, B-cell-depleted T cells, or T cells provided the cDNA or gDNA that made up the material.

The ends lost 1 base at V and 0 bases at J; junction bases unmatched: 6. The germline CDR1 and CDR2 sequences are LNHDA and SQIVND (reference sequence). The CDR3 consists of 16 residues. As processed by the authors: Estimated nucleated cell counts came from reference gene primer amplification. Repertoires were generated with immunoSEQ multiplex PCR, while TCRdb's copy carries only in-frame clones and drops some. V and J calls plus clone size are reproduced from that table; the DNA served to infer D and trimming. The table shows 250,000 or so clones, with less than 90% occurring only once. Sequenced material: peripheral blood. The origin of this receptor is a man aged 55-75 years with acute or convalescent COVID-19. The rearrangement uses TRBV19 and TRBJ2-7; 7 bases match TRBD2. The CDR3 DNA reads TGTGCCAGTAGTATAGCGCGGGAGAGCCCCTCCTACGAGCAGTACTTC. It yields the protein CASSIARESPSYEQYF.